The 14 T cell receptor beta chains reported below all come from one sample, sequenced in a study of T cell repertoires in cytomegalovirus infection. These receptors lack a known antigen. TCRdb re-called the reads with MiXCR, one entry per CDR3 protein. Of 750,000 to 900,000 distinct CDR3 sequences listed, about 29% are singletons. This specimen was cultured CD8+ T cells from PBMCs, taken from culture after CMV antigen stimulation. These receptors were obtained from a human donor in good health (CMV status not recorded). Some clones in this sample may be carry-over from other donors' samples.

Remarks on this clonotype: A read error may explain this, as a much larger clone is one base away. Written as DNA, the CDR3 is TGTGCCAGCAGTGTCCGGTCAGATACGCAGTATTTT. Its translation is CASSVRSDTQYF. The rearrangement uses TRBV12-3 or TRBV12-4 and TRBJ2-3; D remains ambiguous. CDR3 length: 12 amino acids. The germline V and J ends were trimmed by 5 bases and 4 bases, with 7 bases remaining between them.

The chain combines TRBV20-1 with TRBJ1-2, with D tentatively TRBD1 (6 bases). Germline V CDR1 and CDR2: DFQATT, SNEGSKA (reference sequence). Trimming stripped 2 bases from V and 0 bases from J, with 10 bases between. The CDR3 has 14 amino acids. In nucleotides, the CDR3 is TGCAGTGCTAGACAACAGGGAGCTAACTATGGCTACACCTTC. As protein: CSARQQGANYGYTF.

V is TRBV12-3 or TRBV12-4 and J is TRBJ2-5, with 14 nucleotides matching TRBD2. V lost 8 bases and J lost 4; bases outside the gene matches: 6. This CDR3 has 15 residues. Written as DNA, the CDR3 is TGTGCCAGCCAGGGACTAGCGGGGGACGGAGAGACCCAGTACTTC. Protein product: CASQGLAGDGETQYF.

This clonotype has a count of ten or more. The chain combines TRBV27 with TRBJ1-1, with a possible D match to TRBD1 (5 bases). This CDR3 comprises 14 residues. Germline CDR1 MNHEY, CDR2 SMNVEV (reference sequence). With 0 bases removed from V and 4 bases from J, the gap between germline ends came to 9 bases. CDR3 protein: CASSLSRGGTEAFF. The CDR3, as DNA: TGTGCCAGCAGTTTATCGCGGGGCGGCACTGAAGCTTTCTTT.

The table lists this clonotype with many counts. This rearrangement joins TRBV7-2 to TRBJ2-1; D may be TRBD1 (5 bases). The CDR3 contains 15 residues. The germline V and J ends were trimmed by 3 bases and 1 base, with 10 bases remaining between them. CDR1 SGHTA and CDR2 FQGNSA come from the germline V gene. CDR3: CASSLGRTSYNEQFF. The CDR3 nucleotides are TGTGCCAGCAGCTTGGGGCGAACATCCTACAATGAGCAGTTCTTC.

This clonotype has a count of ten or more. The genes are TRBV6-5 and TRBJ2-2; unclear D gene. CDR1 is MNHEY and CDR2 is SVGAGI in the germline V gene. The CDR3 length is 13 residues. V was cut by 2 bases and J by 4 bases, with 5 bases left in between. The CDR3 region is CASSYPGTGELFF. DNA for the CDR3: TGTGCCAGCAGTTACCCTGGCACCGGGGAGCTGTTTTTT.

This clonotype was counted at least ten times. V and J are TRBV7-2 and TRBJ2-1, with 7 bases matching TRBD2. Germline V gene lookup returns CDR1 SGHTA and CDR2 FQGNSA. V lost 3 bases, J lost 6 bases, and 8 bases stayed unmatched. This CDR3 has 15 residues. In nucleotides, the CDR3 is TGTGCCAGCAGCTTCGGGGGGTCCTTCTCCAATGAGCAGTTCTTC. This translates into CASSFGGSFSNEQFF. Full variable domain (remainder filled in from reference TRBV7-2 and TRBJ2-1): GAGVSQSPSNKVTEKGKDVELRCDPISGHTALYWYRQSLGQGLEFLIYFQGNSAPDKSGLPSDRFSAERTGGSVSTLTIQRTQQEDSAVYLCASSFGGSFSNEQFFGPGTRLTVL.

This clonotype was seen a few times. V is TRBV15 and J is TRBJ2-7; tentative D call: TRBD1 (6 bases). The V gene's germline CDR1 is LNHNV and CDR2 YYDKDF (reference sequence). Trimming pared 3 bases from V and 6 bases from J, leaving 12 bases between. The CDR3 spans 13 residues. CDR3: CATSRVTGREQYF. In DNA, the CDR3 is TGTGCCACCAGCAGGGTTACAGGGCGCGAGCAGTACTTC. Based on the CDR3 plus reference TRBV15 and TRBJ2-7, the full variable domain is DAMVIQNPRYQVTQFGKPVTLSCSQTLNHNVMYWYQQKSSQAPKLLFHYYDKDFNNEADTPDNFQSRRPNTSFCFLDIRSPGLGDTAMYLCATSRVTGREQYFGPGTRLTVT.

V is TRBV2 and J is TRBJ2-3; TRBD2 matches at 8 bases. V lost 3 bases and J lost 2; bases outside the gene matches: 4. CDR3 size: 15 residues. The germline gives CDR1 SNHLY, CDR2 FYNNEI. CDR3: CASSEGTSSTDTQYF. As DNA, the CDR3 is TGTGCCAGCAGTGAGGGGACTAGTTCCACAGATACGCAGTATTTT.

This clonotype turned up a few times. CDR3 sequence reads: CASSLVGPGNGYNSPLHF. The CDR3 region has the DNA TGTGCCAGCAGCTTAGTAGGACCTGGGAACGGATATAATTCACCCCTCCACTTT. The chain has TRBV7-2 and TRBJ1-6; D is ambiguous. The CDR3 consists of 18 residues. Germline assignment: CDR1 SGHTA and CDR2 FQGNSA. V was shortened by 1 base and J by 4 bases, with 17 bases between the two germline ends.

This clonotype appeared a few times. The CDR3 DNA is TGCGCCAGCAGCCAAGATAGGGGTTTCAATCAGCCCCAGCATTTT. It encodes CASSQDRGFNQPQHF. The V call is TRBV4-1, the J call TRBJ1-5; TRBD1 is a possible D gene (5 bases). This CDR3 comprises 15 residues. Germline CDR1 and CDR2: MGHRA and YSYEKL. V was trimmed by 0 bases and J by 3 bases, leaving 9 bases between them.

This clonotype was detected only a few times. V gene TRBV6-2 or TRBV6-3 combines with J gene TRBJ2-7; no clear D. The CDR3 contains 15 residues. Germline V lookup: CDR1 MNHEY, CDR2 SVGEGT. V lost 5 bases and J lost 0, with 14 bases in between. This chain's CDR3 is CASSTPGRSSYEQYV. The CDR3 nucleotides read TGTGCCAGCAGTACCCCGGGCCGCAGCTCCTACGAGCAGTACGTC.

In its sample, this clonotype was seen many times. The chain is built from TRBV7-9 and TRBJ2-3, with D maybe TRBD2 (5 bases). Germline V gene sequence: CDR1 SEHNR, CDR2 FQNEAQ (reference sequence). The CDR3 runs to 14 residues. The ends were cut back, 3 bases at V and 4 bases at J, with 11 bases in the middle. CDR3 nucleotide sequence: TGTGCCAGCAGCTTTAGCGACGCCGCAGATACGCAGTATTTT. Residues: CASSFSDAADTQYF.

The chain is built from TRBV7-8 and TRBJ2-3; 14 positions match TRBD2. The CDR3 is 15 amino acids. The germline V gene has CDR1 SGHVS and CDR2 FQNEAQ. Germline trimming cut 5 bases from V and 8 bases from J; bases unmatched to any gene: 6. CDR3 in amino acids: CASSAGTSGGGTQYF. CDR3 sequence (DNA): TGTGCCAGCAGCGCAGGGACTAGCGGGGGTGGTACGCAGTATTTT.